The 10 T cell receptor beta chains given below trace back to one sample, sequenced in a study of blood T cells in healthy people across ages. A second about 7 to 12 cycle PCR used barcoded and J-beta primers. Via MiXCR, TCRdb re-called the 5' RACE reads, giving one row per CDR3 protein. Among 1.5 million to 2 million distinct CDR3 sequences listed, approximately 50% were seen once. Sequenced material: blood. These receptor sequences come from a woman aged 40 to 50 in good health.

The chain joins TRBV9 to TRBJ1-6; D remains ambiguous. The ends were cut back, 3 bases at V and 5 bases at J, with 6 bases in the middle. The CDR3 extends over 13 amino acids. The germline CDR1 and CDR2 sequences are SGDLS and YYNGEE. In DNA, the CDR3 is TGTGCCAGCAGCGGGGTTGATAATTCACCCCTCCACTTT. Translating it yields CASSGVDNSPLHF.

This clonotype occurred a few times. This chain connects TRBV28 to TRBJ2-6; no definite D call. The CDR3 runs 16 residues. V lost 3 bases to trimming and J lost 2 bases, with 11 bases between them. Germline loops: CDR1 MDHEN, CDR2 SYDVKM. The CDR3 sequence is CASSFPGSPGANVLTF. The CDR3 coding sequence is TGTGCCAGCAGTTTCCCCGGGTCCCCTGGGGCCAACGTCCTGACTTTC. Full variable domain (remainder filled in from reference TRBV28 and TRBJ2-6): DVKVTQSSRYLVKRTGEKVFLECVQDMDHENMFWYRQDPGLGLRLIYFSYDVKMKEKGDIPEGYSVSREKKERFSLILESASTNQTSMYLCASSFPGSPGANVLTFGAGSRLTVL.

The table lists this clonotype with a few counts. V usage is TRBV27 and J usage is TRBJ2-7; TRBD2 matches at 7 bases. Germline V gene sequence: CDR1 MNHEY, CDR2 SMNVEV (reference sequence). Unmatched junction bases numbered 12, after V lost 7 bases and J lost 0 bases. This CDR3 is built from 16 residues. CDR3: CASIPAAGASSYEQYF. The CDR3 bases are TGTGCCAGCATCCCCGCGGCGGGAGCCAGCTCCTACGAGCAGTACTTC.

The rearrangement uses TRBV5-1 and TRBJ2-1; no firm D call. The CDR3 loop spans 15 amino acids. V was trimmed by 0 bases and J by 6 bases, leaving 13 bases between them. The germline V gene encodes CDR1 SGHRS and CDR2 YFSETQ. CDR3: CASSLGTSQFNEQFF. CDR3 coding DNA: TGCGCCAGCAGCTTGGGGACGAGTCAATTCAATGAGCAGTTCTTC.

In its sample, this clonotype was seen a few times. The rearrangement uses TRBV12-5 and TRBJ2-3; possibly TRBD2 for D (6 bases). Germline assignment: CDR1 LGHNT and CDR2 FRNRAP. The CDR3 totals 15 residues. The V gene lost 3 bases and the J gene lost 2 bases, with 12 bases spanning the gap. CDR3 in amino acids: CASGFTGDPTDTQYF. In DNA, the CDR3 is TGTGCTAGTGGTTTTACGGGGGACCCCACAGATACGCAGTATTTT.

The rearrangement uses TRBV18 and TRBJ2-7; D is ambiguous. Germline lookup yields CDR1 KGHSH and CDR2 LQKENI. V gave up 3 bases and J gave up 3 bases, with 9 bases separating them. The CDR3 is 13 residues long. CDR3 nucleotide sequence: TGTGCCAGCTCACCGGCGGTTGGCTACGAGCAGTACTTC. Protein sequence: CASSPAVGYEQYF.

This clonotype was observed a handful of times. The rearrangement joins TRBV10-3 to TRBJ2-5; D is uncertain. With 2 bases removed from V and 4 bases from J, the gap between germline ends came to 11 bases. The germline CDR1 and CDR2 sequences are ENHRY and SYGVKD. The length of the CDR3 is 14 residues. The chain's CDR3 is CAISEEGKGETQYF. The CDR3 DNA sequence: TGTGCCATCAGTGAGGAAGGGAAAGGAGAGACCCAGTACTTC.

CDR3 coding DNA: TGTGCCAGCAGTGAATGGGGGCAGGGGCTAGCCAAAAACATTCAGTACTTC. Translated, it gives CASSEWGQGLAKNIQYF. The gene calls are TRBV6-1 and TRBJ2-4; possibly TRBD1 for D (6 bases). The CDR3 contains 17 residues. V dropped 2 bases and J dropped 0 bases, with 14 bases sitting between them. Per germline, CDR1 MNHNS and CDR2 SASEGT.

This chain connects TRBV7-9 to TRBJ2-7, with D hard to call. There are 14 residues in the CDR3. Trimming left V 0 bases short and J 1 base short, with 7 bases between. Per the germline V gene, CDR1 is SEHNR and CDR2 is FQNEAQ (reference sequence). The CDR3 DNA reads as TGTGCCAGCAGCTTAGCAGGGATGTCCTACGAGCAGTACTTC. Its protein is CASSLAGMSYEQYF.

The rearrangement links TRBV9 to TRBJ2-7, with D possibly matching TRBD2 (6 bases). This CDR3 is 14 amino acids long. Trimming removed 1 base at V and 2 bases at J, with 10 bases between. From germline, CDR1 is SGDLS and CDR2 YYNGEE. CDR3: CASSVKPGAYEQYF. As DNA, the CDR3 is TGTGCCAGCAGCGTAAAACCGGGGGCCTACGAGCAGTACTTC.